A selection of T cell receptor beta chains follows, all from one sample in a study of beta chain features in type 1 diabetes. This table comes from immunoSEQ multiplex PCR, and its TCRdb copy is limited to in-frame clones, with some not included. The data contain 630,000 or so clones, about 14% of them seen just once; the ten biggest clones take up just under 0.04%. Sequenced sample: naive CD4+ T cells from blood. Receptor source: a young man with type 1 diabetes. Both conserved end residues are part of each CDR3. D genes are given only for firm matches. Where a row states a size, it is once, few, many or the class of an expanded clone; other rows omit it.

D,V,size,J,CDR3,DNA
.,TRBV19,.,TRBJ2-1,CASSIPTSYNEQFF,TGTGCCAGTAGTATACCCACCTCCTACAATGAGCAGTTCTTC
.,TRBV30,.,TRBJ1-5,CAWSVKGREQPQHF,TGTGCCTGGAGTGTCAAAGGGAGAGAGCAGCCCCAGCATTTT
.,TRBV2,few,TRBJ2-4,CASKPDSYIQYF,TGTGCCAGCAAACCGGACAGCTACATTCAGTACTTC
TRBD1,TRBV19,few,TRBJ1-6,CASSKGQGRNSPLHF,TGTGCCAGTAGTAAAGGACAGGGAAGGAATTCACCCCTCCACTTT
.,TRBV10-2,.,TRBJ1-1,CAVRRGVNTEAFF,TGCGCCGTCCGGAGGGGGGTGAACACTGAAGCTTTCTTT
TRBD1,TRBV9,.,TRBJ2-2,CASSVHDRGHGELFF,TGTGCCAGCAGCGTACATGACAGGGGGCACGGGGAGCTGTTTTTT
.,TRBV29-1,few,TRBJ1-5,CSVSGGSNQPQHF,TGCAGCGTCTCAGGAGGTAGCAATCAGCCCCAGCATTTT
TRBD1,TRBV4-1,.,TRBJ1-2,CASSQFDRGLANYGYTF,TGCGCCAGCAGCCAATTCGACAGGGGTCTTGCTAACTATGGCTACACCTTC
.,TRBV25-1,few,TRBJ1-2,CASRIREGGGYTF,TGTGCCAGCAGGATAAGGGAGGGCGGAGGCTACACCTTC
.,TRBV28,few,TRBJ1-1,CASSSLQLLNTEAFF,TGTGCCAGCAGCTCTTTACAGCTTTTGAACACTGAAGCTTTCTTT
.,TRBV15,.,TRBJ1-2,CATSRPPEGYTF,TGTGCCACCAGCAGACCGCCGGAGGGCTACACCTTC
.,TRBV28,few,TRBJ2-1,CASSFSGGSGNEQFF,TGTGCCAGCAGTTTTTCCGGCGGTTCTGGCAATGAGCAGTTCTTC
.,TRBV7-9,.,TRBJ2-4,CASSPLGNIQYF,TGTGCCAGCAGCCCTTTAGGAAACATTCAGTACTTC
.,TRBV19,.,TRBJ2-7,CASSQQGYEQYF,TGTGCCAGTAGTCAACAGGGCTACGAGCAGTACTTC
.,TRBV20-1,.,TRBJ1-2,CSASSLNGYTF,TGCAGTGCGAGCAGTTTGAATGGCTACACCTTC
TRBD2,TRBV7-2,.,TRBJ2-7,CASSRTSGGQAYEQYF,TGTGCCAGCAGCCGGACTAGCGGGGGGCAAGCCTACGAGCAGTACTTC
.,TRBV29-1,.,TRBJ2-5,CSVSVQETQYF,TGCAGCGTCAGCGTGCAAGAGACCCAGTACTTC
.,TRBV4-1,.,TRBJ2-1,CASSQPTVGNEQFF,TGCGCCAGCAGCCAGCCAACGGTCGGCAATGAGCAGTTCTTC
.,TRBV7-2,.,TRBJ2-7,CASSLGRAYEQYF,TGTGCCAGCAGCTTAGGAAGGGCCTACGAGCAGTACTTC
.,TRBV7-9,few,TRBJ1-6,CASSRDGSSPLHF,TGTGCCAGCAGCAGGGACGGCAGTTCACCCCTCCACTTT
.,TRBV28,few,TRBJ1-2,CASSSRGYGYTF,TGTGCCAGCAGTTCTAGGGGCTATGGCTACACCTTC
.,TRBV5-1,few,TRBJ1-1,CASSLEAPAEAFF,TGCGCCAGCAGCTTGGAAGCTCCTGCTGAAGCTTTCTTT
.,TRBV27,few,TRBJ2-6,CASSPFSGANVLTF,TGTGCCAGCAGTCCCTTCTCCGGGGCCAACGTCCTGACTTTC
.,TRBV25-1,.,TRBJ1-4,CASSESLGVRSNEKLFF,TGTGCCAGCAGTGAATCCCTCGGAGTCCGGTCTAATGAAAAACTGTTTTTT
.,TRBV7-2,.,TRBJ2-7,CASSTPGRNEQYF,TGTGCCAGCAGCACTCCTGGACGGAACGAGCAGTACTTC
.,TRBV5-4,.,TRBJ2-1,CASSLVAGSNEQFF,TGTGCCAGCAGCTTGGTTGCAGGTAGCAATGAGCAGTTCTTC
TRBD2,TRBV4-2,few,TRBJ2-1,CASSQDGTSANEQFF,TGTGCCAGCAGCCAAGATGGTACTAGCGCCAATGAGCAGTTCTTC
.,TRBV4-2,.,TRBJ1-6,CASSQDQVDNSPLHF,TGTGCCAGCAGCCAAGATCAGGTGGATAATTCACCCCTCCACTTT
.,TRBV19,few,TRBJ1-2,CASSLRTGPNYGYTF,TGTGCCAGTAGTTTGAGGACGGGGCCTAACTATGGCTACACCTTC
TRBD2,TRBV10-2,few,TRBJ2-3,CATISGATDTQYF,TGCGCCACCATTAGCGGGGCCACAGATACGCAGTATTTT
.,TRBV5-1,.,TRBJ2-7,CASSSLRGGSYEQYF,TGCGCCAGCAGCTCTCTTAGAGGGGGCTCCTACGAGCAGTACTTC
TRBD1,TRBV13,few,TRBJ1-2,CASSLRQGSGYTF,TGTGCCAGCAGCCTCCGACAGGGGAGTGGCTACACCTTC
.,TRBV2,.,TRBJ1-2,CASSESQGINYGYTF,TGTGCCAGCAGCGAATCCCAGGGGATAAACTATGGCTACACCTTC
.,TRBV7-3,.,TRBJ1-2,CASSLSPGDGYTF,TGTGCCAGCAGCTTATCTCCAGGGGATGGCTACACCTTC
.,TRBV5-1,.,TRBJ2-6,CASSGAGTFSSGANVLTF,TGCGCCAGCAGCGGGGCCGGGACTTTTAGCTCTGGGGCCAACGTCCTGACTTTC
TRBD2,TRBV27,few,TRBJ2-3,CASILRLAGADTQYF,TGTGCCAGCATCCTGAGGCTAGCGGGGGCAGATACGCAGTATTTT
TRBD2,TRBV5-1,.,TRBJ2-5,CASSLQTSGVETQYF,TGCGCCAGCAGCCTCCAGACTAGCGGGGTAGAGACCCAGTACTTC
.,TRBV10-3,few,TRBJ2-1,CAISLRQPGYNEQFF,TGTGCCATCAGCCTTCGACAGCCGGGGTACAATGAGCAGTTCTTC
TRBD1,TRBV14,few,TRBJ2-7,CASSQGGTVYYEQYF,TGTGCCAGCAGCCAAGGGGGGACAGTCTACTACGAGCAGTACTTC
.,TRBV2,.,TRBJ2-3,CATTTYGPLADTQYF,TGTGCCACCACAACCTACGGGCCCCTAGCAGATACGCAGTATTTT
TRBD1,TRBV5-1,.,TRBJ2-3,CASSSGQGPVDTQYF,TGCGCCAGCAGTTCTGGACAGGGGCCAGTAGATACGCAGTATTTT
.,TRBV7-9,few,TRBJ1-1,CASSSLGRAFF,TGTGCCAGCAGCTCACTTGGTAGGGCTTTCTTT
.,TRBV6-1,few,TRBJ2-7,CASSEMRVPYEQYF,TGTGCCAGCAGTGAAATGAGGGTTCCCTACGAGCAGTACTTC
.,TRBV1,few,TRBJ1-5,CTSSPDRVDNQPQHF,TGCACCAGCAGCCCGGACAGGGTTGACAATCAGCCCCAGCATTTT
TRBD2,TRBV6-6,few,TRBJ2-3,CASSLAGHPSTDTQYF,TGTGCCAGCAGCCTAGCGGGGCACCCTAGCACAGATACGCAGTATTTT
.,TRBV15,.,TRBJ2-7,CATAGGRQGRKWF,TGTGCCACGGCAGGGGGGCGGCAGGGAAGAAAGTGGTTC
.,TRBV27,.,TRBJ2-7,CASSSTAFYEQYF,TGTGCCAGCAGTTCAACAGCATTCTACGAGCAGTACTTC
.,TRBV5-1,.,TRBJ1-2,CASSKEVERYGYTF,TGCGCCAGCAGCAAAGAGGTAGAACGGTATGGCTACACCTTC
TRBD1,TRBV7-9,.,TRBJ2-7,CASSFPPRDSSYEQYF,TGTGCCAGCAGCTTCCCTCCCCGGGACAGTTCCTACGAGCAGTACTTC
.,TRBV30,few,TRBJ2-5,CAWSAPPRETQYF,TGTGCCTGGAGTGCGCCGCCCCGGGAGACCCAGTACTTC
TRBD1,TRBV7-9,.,TRBJ2-7,CASSLLQGNYEQYF,TGTGCCAGCAGCCTCCTACAGGGGAACTACGAGCAGTACTTC
.,TRBV6-6,.,TRBJ1-1,CASNVKAEAFF,TGTGCCAGCAACGTCAAGGCTGAAGCTTTCTTT
.,TRBV2,.,TRBJ2-5,CASRRRATMETQYF,TGTGCCAGCAGAAGGAGAGCCACTATGGAGACCCAGTACTTC
TRBD2,TRBV10-3,.,TRBJ2-5,CAISESLAGGEKETQYF,TGTGCCATCAGTGAGTCGCTAGCGGGAGGAGAGAAGGAGACCCAGTACTTC
TRBD2,TRBV19,few,TRBJ2-6,CASSRRGSGANVLTF,TGTGCCAGTAGTAGGCGGGGGTCTGGGGCCAACGTCCTGACTTTC
.,TRBV23-1,few,TRBJ1-3,CASSPHQGSGNTIYF,TGCGCCAGCAGTCCTCATCAGGGTTCTGGAAACACCATATATTTT
.,TRBV11-2,.,TRBJ2-7,CASSFGLTGQYF,TGTGCCAGCAGCTTCGGACTCACCGGGCAGTACTTC
.,TRBV4-1,.,TRBJ2-4,CASREVTAGSAKNIQYF,TGCGCCAGCAGGGAAGTGACAGCAGGCTCAGCCAAAAACATTCAGTACTTC
.,TRBV6-5,.,TRBJ2-5,CASSLVGTQEETQYF,TGTGCCAGCAGTTTGGTTGGGACACAAGAAGAGACCCAGTACTTC
TRBD1,TRBV4-3,few,TRBJ2-3,CASSQVGQGADTQYF,TGCGCCAGCAGCCAAGTCGGGCAGGGGGCAGATACGCAGTATTTT